This entry describes one T cell receptor beta chain. The antigen remains unidentified. The length of the CDR3 is 17 residues. Trimming cost V 1 base and J 4 bases; bases outside gene matches: 10. Germline V lookup: CDR1 DFQATT, CDR2 SNEGSKA (reference sequence). This record belongs to a study of T cells in Graves' hyperthyroidism and ophthalmopathy. Study observations and caveats: Expanded thyroid clonotypes (above 0.001) were mostly also found in blood.

TCR beta CDR3 regions were amplified from RNA transcripts. The TCR CDR3 first-round RT-PCR relied on the HTBI primer set. TCRdb analysed the multiplex PCR reads with MiXCR anew, one entry per CDR3 protein. The top ten clones hold about 22% of a sample with more than 300,000 distinct CDR3 sequences, approximately 15% of them seen once. The chain carries TRBV20-1 and TRBJ2-1; 10 bases are shared with TRBD2. Sequenced material: blood. The TCR sequence derives from a woman aged 25-40 years with Graves' hyperthyroidism. CDR3 residues: CSARAGASGRFYNEQFF. In nucleotides, the CDR3 is TGCAGTGCTAGAGCCGGGGCTAGCGGGAGATTTTACAATGAGCAGTTCTTC.